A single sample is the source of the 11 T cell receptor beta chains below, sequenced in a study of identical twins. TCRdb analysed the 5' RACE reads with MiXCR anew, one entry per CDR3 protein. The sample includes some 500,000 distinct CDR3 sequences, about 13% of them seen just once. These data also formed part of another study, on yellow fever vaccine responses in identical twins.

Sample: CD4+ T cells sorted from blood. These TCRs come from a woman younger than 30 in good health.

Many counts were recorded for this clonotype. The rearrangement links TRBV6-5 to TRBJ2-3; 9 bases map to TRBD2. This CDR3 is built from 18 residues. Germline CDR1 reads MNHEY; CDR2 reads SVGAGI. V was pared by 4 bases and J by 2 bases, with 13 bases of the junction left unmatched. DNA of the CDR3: TGTGCCAGCAGTTCTGATTCAAGACTAGCGGCCAACACAGATACGCAGTATTTT. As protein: CASSSDSRLAANTDTQYF.

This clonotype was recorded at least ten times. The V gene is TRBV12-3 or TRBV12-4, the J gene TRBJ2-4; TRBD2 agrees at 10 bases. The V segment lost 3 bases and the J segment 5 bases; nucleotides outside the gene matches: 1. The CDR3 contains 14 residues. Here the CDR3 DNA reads TGTGCCAGCAGTTTGAGCGGGAGGGAAAACATTCAGTACTTC. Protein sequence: CASSLSGRENIQYF.

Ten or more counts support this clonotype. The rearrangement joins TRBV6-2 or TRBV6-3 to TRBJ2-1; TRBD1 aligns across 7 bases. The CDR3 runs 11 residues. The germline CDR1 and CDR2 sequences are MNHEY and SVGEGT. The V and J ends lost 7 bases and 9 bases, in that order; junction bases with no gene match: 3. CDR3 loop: CASTDRAEQFF. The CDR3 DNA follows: TGTGCCAGCACTGACAGGGCTGAGCAGTTCTTC.

This CDR3 reads CASSLAGQTYGYTF. The CDR3 nucleotides are TGTGCCAGCAGCTTAGCCGGACAGACCTATGGCTACACCTTC. The chain is built from TRBV7-8 and TRBJ1-2; a possible D gene is TRBD1 (6 bases). CDR3 size: 14 residues. V was clipped by 0 bases and J by 4 bases, with 9 bases between them. Germline assignment: CDR1 SGHVS and CDR2 FQNEAQ.

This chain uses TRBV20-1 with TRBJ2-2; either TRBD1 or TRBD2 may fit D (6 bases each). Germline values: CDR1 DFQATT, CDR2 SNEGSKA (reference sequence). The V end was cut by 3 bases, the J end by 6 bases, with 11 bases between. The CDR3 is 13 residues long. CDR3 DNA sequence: TGCAGTGCTAGTGGAAGGGGGGCCGGGGAGCTGTTTTTT. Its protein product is CSASGRGAGELFF.

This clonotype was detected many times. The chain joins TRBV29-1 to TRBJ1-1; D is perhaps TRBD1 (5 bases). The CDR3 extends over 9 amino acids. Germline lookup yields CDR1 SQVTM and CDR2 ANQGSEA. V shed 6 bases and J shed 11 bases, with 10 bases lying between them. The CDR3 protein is CSVGDPAFF. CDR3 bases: TGCAGCGTGGGGGATCCGGCTTTCTTT.

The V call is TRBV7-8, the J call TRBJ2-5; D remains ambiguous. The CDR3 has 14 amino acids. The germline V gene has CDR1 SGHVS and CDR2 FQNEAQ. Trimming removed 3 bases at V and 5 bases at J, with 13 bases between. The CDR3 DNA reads TGTGCCAGCAGCTTGGGGAAGGGAAGCGAGACCCAGTACTTC. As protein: CASSLGKGSETQYF.

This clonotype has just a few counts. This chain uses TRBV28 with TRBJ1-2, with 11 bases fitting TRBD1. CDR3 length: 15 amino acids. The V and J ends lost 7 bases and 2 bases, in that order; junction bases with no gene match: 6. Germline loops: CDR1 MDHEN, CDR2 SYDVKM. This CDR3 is CASKRGQGANYGYTF. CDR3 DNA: TGTGCCAGCAAGAGAGGACAGGGGGCAAACTATGGCTACACCTTC.

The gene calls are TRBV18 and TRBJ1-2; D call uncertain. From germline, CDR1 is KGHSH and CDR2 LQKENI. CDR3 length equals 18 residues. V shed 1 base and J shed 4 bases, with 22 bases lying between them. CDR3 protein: CASSPLRRVEDRSYGYTF. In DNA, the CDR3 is TGTGCCAGCTCACCACTTAGACGTGTCGAGGATAGAAGCTATGGCTACACCTTC.

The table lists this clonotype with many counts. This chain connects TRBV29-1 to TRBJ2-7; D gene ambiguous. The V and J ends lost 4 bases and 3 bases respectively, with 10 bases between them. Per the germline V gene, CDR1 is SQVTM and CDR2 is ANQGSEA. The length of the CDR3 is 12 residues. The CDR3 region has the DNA TGCAGCGTTGGAGGTGCGCACTACGAGCAGTACTTC. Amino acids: CSVGGAHYEQYF.

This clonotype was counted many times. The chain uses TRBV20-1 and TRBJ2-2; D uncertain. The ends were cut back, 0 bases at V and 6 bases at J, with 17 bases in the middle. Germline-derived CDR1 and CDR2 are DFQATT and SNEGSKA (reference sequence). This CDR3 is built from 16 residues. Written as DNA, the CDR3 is TGCAGTGCTAGAGATCGATTGTCCGCTTGGGCCGGGGAGCTGTTTTTT. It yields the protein CSARDRLSAWAGELFF.